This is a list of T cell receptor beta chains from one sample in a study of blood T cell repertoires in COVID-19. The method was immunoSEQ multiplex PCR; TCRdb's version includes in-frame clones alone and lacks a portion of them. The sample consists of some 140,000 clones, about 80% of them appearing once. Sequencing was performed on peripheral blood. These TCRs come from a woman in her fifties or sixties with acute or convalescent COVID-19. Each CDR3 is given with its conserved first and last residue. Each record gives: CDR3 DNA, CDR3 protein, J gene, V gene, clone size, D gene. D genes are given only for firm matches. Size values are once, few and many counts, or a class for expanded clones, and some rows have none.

TGTGCCAGCAGCCCGGACACAAATACCTACAATGAGCAGTTCTTC CASSPDTNTYNEQFF TRBJ2-1 TRBV3-1/TRBV3-2 few -
TGTGCCAGCAGTTCCGACACGAACTATGGCTACACCTTC CASSSDTNYGYTF TRBJ1-2 TRBV2 - -
TGTGCCAGCCGCCGAAGCGGGGGGGCGAGCGGGGAGCTGTTTTTT CASRRSGGASGELFF TRBJ2-2 TRBV3-1/TRBV3-2 - TRBD2
TGTGCCACCAGTGATTTAAATAGTTCTCCTGGCTACACCTTC CATSDLNSSPGYTF TRBJ1-2 TRBV24-1 - -
TGTGCCAGCAGAATCGGACAGGGGATGCGGGAGACCCAGTACTTC CASRIGQGMRETQYF TRBJ2-5 TRBV7-3 - TRBD1
TGTGCCAGCTCACCACGGAGGGCTGAAGCTTTCTTT CASSPRRAEAFF TRBJ1-1 TRBV18 - -
TGCGCCAGCAGCCAAGAGAACCCGCTAGGTGAAAAACTGTTTTTT CASSQENPLGEKLFF TRBJ1-4 TRBV4-1 - -
TGTGCCATCAGTGAGATTACAGGGAAGGAAAAACTGTTTTTT CAISEITGKEKLFF TRBJ1-4 TRBV10-3 - -
TGTGCCAGCAGCCAAGAACGAATAGCGGGGGGGAAAGAGACCCAGTACTTC CASSQERIAGGKETQYF TRBJ2-5 TRBV3-1/TRBV3-2 - TRBD2
TGTGCCAGCAGTACAGGGGGCTCTATGGGCTACACCTTC CASSTGGSMGYTF TRBJ1-2 TRBV2 few TRBD1
TGCAGCGTCGAAGGGACAGGAGGACAGCCTCAGCATTTT CSVEGTGGQPQHF TRBJ1-5 TRBV29-1 once TRBD1
TGTGCCAGCAGCAAGCGGGGGGCCGGGTTCTACGAGCAGTACTTC CASSKRGAGFYEQYF TRBJ2-7 TRBV5-8 - TRBD2
TGTGCCAGCAGCTTAGGGGGACTAGCGGGCACAGATACGCAGTATTTT CASSLGGLAGTDTQYF TRBJ2-3 TRBV7-9 - TRBD2
TGCGCCAGCAGTGACCGGGACAGCTCCTATAATTCACCCCTCCACTTT CASSDRDSSYNSPLHF TRBJ1-6 TRBV5-1 - TRBD1
TGTGCCAGCAGTGAACGCGTGGGAGTTTTAAATTCACCCCTCCACTTT CASSERVGVLNSPLHF TRBJ1-6 TRBV2 - -
TGTGCCAGCAGCTCTTCCGGGGTTGGGACCGGGGAGCTGTTTTTT CASSSSGVGTGELFF TRBJ2-2 TRBV7-2 - -
TGCAGCGTTGAAGTTGGCCAGGCCAATCGTGAAAAACTGTTTTTT CSVEVGQANREKLFF TRBJ1-4 TRBV29-1 - -
TGTGCCAGCTCAATAGGGACTAGCGGTTACGAGCAGTACTTC CASSIGTSGYEQYF TRBJ2-7 TRBV18 - TRBD2
TGCGCCAGCAGTGACAGAGGGGGGACAGGGGGCAATCAGCCCCAGCATTTT CASSDRGGTGGNQPQHF TRBJ1-5 TRBV10-2 - TRBD1
TGTGCCAGCAGCCATGCTAGCGGGGGTCGCACAGATACGCAGTATTTT CASSHASGGRTDTQYF TRBJ2-3 TRBV4-2 - TRBD2
TGCGCCAGCAAAGGACCAGGGGGCACAGATACGCAGTATTTT CASKGPGGTDTQYF TRBJ2-3 TRBV5-1 - -
TGCGCCAGCAGCTTGGCCGGAGAGACAGTAGGCTTGACTAATGAAAAACTGTTTTTT CASSLAGETVGLTNEKLFF TRBJ1-4 TRBV5-1 - -
TGTGCCAGCAGTTTGCAGGGCTACGAGCAGTACTTC CASSLQGYEQYF TRBJ2-7 TRBV12-3/TRBV12-4 - -
TGTGCCAGCAGTTCCAACAGGGTCGGTTCCCTACGATCACCCCTCCACTTT CASSSNRVGSLRSPLHF TRBJ1-6 TRBV6-2/TRBV6-3 - -
TGCGCCAGCAGGGCCGGGGGGACTAGCATCAATGAGCAGTTCTTC CASRAGGTSINEQFF TRBJ2-1 TRBV5-1 - TRBD2
TGTGCCAGCAAGCGGGACATAACTAGCACAGATACGCAGTATTTT CASKRDITSTDTQYF TRBJ2-3 TRBV5-4 - -
TGTGCCAGCAGTCAAGGACAGACGAACACTGAAGCTTTCTTT CASSQGQTNTEAFF TRBJ1-1 TRBV6-6 - -
TGTGCCAGCAGCTTGCCCGGGACAGGGGGATTTAACACCTTC CASSLPGTGGFNTF TRBJ1-2 TRBV5-6 - TRBD1
TGTGCCAGTCAAGGGCAGGGGCACTATGGCTACACCTTC CASQGQGHYGYTF TRBJ1-2 TRBV10-3 - -
TGTGCCAGCAGCCCCTCGATGAGCGGGGGCCCTTACAATGAGCAGTTCTTC CASSPSMSGGPYNEQFF TRBJ2-1 TRBV13 - TRBD2
TGTGCCAGCAGTTACAGCGTCAACAATGAGCAGTTCTTC CASSYSVNNEQFF TRBJ2-1 TRBV6-5 - -
TGTGCCAGCAGCTTAGAAGTTGCGGGGGGTCGCAATGAGCAGTTCTTC CASSLEVAGGRNEQFF TRBJ2-1 TRBV11-2 - TRBD2
TGTGCCAGCAGCCAAGCGAATCAGCCCCAGCATTTT CASSQANQPQHF TRBJ1-5 TRBV3-1/TRBV3-2 - -
TGTGCCAGCAGCCCGGCCGGGGCCGGGGAGCTGTTTTTT CASSPAGAGELFF TRBJ2-2 TRBV7-3 - -
TGTGCCAGCAGTGAAGGGGACAGGGTGAACACTGAAGCTTTCTTT CASSEGDRVNTEAFF TRBJ1-1 TRBV2 - TRBD1
TGTGCCAGTAGTATAGTCCTCGGACAGGGGGCAACTGAGCAGTTCTTC CASSIVLGQGATEQFF TRBJ2-1 TRBV19 - TRBD1
TGTGCCAGCAGCAAAGCAGGGAAGAGGGCCGGGGAGCTGTTTTTT CASSKAGKRAGELFF TRBJ2-2 TRBV21-1 - -
TGTGCCATCAGTGAGTCGGGACTGGGTGGTATAGGTTCACCCCTCCACTTT CAISESGLGGIGSPLHF TRBJ1-6 TRBV10-3 once -
TGTGCCAGCAGCTTAGGGACAGGAATGAACACTGAAGCTTTCTTT CASSLGTGMNTEAFF TRBJ1-1 TRBV7-3 once TRBD1
TGTGCCAGCAGTCCTGGACAGGCAGGCAGCAATCAGCCCCAGCATTTT CASSPGQAGSNQPQHF TRBJ1-5 TRBV3-1/TRBV3-2 - TRBD1